This TCR beta chain was retrieved from a study of shared clonotypes between healthy human individuals. Samples underwent the assay at deep level. The repertoire was sequenced with immunoSEQ multiplex PCR; TCRdb's copy has only in-frame clones and lacks some. The sample includes about 2.2 million clones, around 95% of them seen just once. The CDR3 contains 17 residues. Germline lookup yields CDR1 LNHNV and CDR2 YYDKDF (reference sequence). V gave up 5 bases and J gave up 0 bases; unmatched junction bases: 10. Only CD45RO-negative cells positively selected for CCR7 counted as naive CD8 cells, so terminally differentiated effector memory CD45RA+ cells were excluded. There were no recent acute infections or vaccinations among the donors, who were healthy HIV-negative adults.

The genes are TRBV15 and TRBJ1-2; 9 bases match TRBD1. This sequence originates from a man younger than 30 in good health. Some clones in this sample may be carry-over from other donors' samples. What was sequenced was naive CD8+ T cells from PBMCs. The CDR3 sequence is CATSRPGQGRSNYGYTF. The DNA of the CDR3 is TGTGCCACCAGCCGACCGGGACAGGGCCGTTCTAACTATGGCTACACCTTC. The complete variable domain, with remaining parts taken from reference TRBV15 and TRBJ1-2, reads DAMVIQNPRYQVTQFGKPVTLSCSQTLNHNVMYWYQQKSSQAPKLLFHYYDKDFNNEADTPDNFQSRRPNTSFCFLDIRSPGLGDTAMYLCATSRPGQGRSNYGYTFGSGTRLTVV.